These T cell receptor beta chains were read from a single sample in a study of beta chain features in type 1 diabetes. Generated by immunoSEQ multiplex PCR, the TCRdb table keeps only in-frame clones and is missing some. Of about 150,000 clones in the sample, less than 9.5% were seen once. The sequenced material came from central memory CD4+ T cells from blood. The receptors derive from a man between 18 and 29 years old in good health. Each CDR3 is given with its conserved first and last residue. Each record gives: V gene, J gene, CDR3 length, CDR3 protein.

>TRBV15|TRBJ2-1|12
CATSRATNEQFF
>TRBV30|TRBJ1-4|15
CACSGATGFNEKLFF
>TRBV13|TRBJ2-5|11
CASSYGETQYF
>TRBV7-2|TRBJ2-4|19
CASSLRSSGQSLAKNIQYF
>TRBV5-6|TRBJ2-3|15
CASSTGASARDTQYF
>TRBV6-1|TRBJ1-2|18
CASSESHYRGGLTYGYTF
>TRBV7-9|TRBJ2-1|13
CASSLGDYNEQFF
>TRBV19|TRBJ2-1|14
CASSLGQGANEQFF
>TRBV28|TRBJ2-4|15
CASSLSKGSKNIQYF
>TRBV4-3|TRBJ2-2|19
CASSAKHTTGVGDTGELFF
>TRBV6-6|TRBJ1-6|15
CASSQQGTVASPLHF